One sample yielded the 17 T cell receptor beta chains listed below, sequenced in a study of vaccination and CD4 T cells after COVID-19. The sample's time point: late sampling 161 to 241 days after vaccination in three convalescent patients. Using its own MiXCR run on the PCR reads, TCRdb lists one record per CDR3 protein. The sample consists of roughly 30,000 distinct CDR3 sequences, 51% of them appearing once. Sequenced here: CD4+ T cells from blood, sampled about 7 months after SARS-CoV-2 vaccination. Source of these receptors: a human donor who had recovered from COVID-19.

The V gene is TRBV6-1, the J gene TRBJ1-2; D is perhaps TRBD1 (6 bases). Germline CDR1 is MNHNS and CDR2 is SASEGT. V was pared by 5 bases and J by 4 bases, with 11 bases between. The CDR3 is made up of 13 amino acids. CDR3 coding DNA: TGTGCCAGCAGTCCGGGGGGCGTCTATGGCTACACCTTC. It specifies CASSPGGVYGYTF.

The rearrangement uses TRBV7-9 and TRBJ2-7; D may correspond to TRBD1 or TRBD2 (5 bases each). The CDR3 consists of 14 residues. V lost 1 base to trimming and J lost 1 base, with 8 bases between them. Germline V gene sequence: CDR1 SEHNR, CDR2 FQNEAQ (reference sequence). The CDR3 DNA sequence: TGTGCCAGCAGCTTAGGGGACGGTTCCTACGAGCAGTACTTC. This sequence encodes CASSLGDGSYEQYF.

V usage is TRBV27 and J usage is TRBJ2-3, with D possibly being TRBD1 or TRBD2 (5 bases each). Trimming took off 8 bases at V and 0 bases at J, with 12 bases between the two ends. Germline V gene sequence: CDR1 MNHEY, CDR2 SMNVEV (reference sequence). This CDR3 region has 14 residues. The CDR3 loop reads CASSGHSSTDTQYF. In DNA, the CDR3 is TGTGCCAGCTCGGGGCATAGTAGCACAGATACGCAGTATTTT.

This clonotype was observed a single time. The J gene is TRBJ2-2, the V gene TRBV6-4, with 10 nucleotides matching TRBD2. V shed 6 bases, J shed 7 bases, and the junction held 8 bases outside the gene matches. The CDR3 length is 15 residues. The germline V gene has CDR1 MRHNA and CDR2 SNTAGT. CDR3 loop: CASSLTSGLSGELFF. DNA for the CDR3: TGTGCCAGCAGCCTGACTAGCGGGTTGAGCGGGGAGCTGTTTTTT.

Note on this clonotype: Its ends do not fully match the called genes, so a read error is possible. CDR3 residues: CASSPLALRPDTQYF. CDR3 bases: TGTGCTAGCAGCCCACTGGCGTTGCGACCAGATACGCAGTATTTT. J is TRBJ2-3 and V is TRBV7-7; D gene unclear. This CDR3 is 15 amino acids long. Germline V lookup: CDR1 SSHAT, CDR2 FNYEAQ (reference sequence).

This clonotype has a handful of counts. The V gene is TRBV10-3, the J gene TRBJ2-5; D may be TRBD1 (8 bases). The CDR3 contains 14 residues. Germline-derived CDR1 and CDR2 are ENHRY and SYGVKD. V lost 6 bases and J 4 bases, leaving 15 bases between the germline ends. Here the CDR3 DNA reads TGTGCCATCAGAGCGGGGACAGGCGGAGAGACCCAGTACTTC. This encodes CAIRAGTGGETQYF.

This clonotype was observed a handful of times. The chain uses TRBV10-2 and TRBJ1-2; TRBD1 matches at 10 bases. Trimming at V came to 6 bases and at J to 1 base, leaving 8 bases not matched to a gene. The CDR3 extends over 16 amino acids. Germline assignment: CDR1 WSHSY and CDR2 SAAADI. In DNA, the CDR3 is TGCGCCAGCAGACAGGACAGGGGGATCCTTAACTATGGCTACACCTTC. This gives the protein CASRQDRGILNYGYTF.

V is TRBV7-2 and J is TRBJ1-3; D ambiguous. Germline assignment: CDR1 SGHTA and CDR2 FQGNSA. V lost 1 base to trimming and J lost 8 bases, with 12 bases between them. The CDR3 consists of 14 residues. The CDR3 DNA reads TGTGCCAGCAGCTTAGGGACCCCCGGTGACACCATATATTTT. The encoded protein is CASSLGTPGDTIYF.

The J gene is TRBJ1-1, the V gene TRBV2, with D unclear. The CDR3 totals 15 residues. Germline V gives CDR1 SNHLY, CDR2 FYNNEI. Trimming cost V 4 bases and J 1 base, with 13 bases left between them. The CDR3 region is CASSVRLPSNTEAFF. DNA for the CDR3: TGTGCCAGCAGTGTTAGACTGCCCTCGAACACTGAAGCTTTCTTT.

The sample holds a few counts of this clonotype. This sequence joins TRBV4-1 and TRBJ2-6; D unresolved. Trimming took 4 bases from V and 0 from J, leaving 10 bases between them. The CDR3 loop spans 16 amino acids. Germline values: CDR1 MGHRA, CDR2 YSYEKL. Here the CDR3 reads CASSPTESSGANVLTF. CDR3 coding DNA: TGCGCCAGCAGCCCTACCGAGAGCTCTGGGGCCAACGTCCTGACTTTC.

The table lists this clonotype with a count of one. The chain employs TRBV20-1 and TRBJ2-1; D is perhaps TRBD1 or TRBD2 (5 bases each). This CDR3 has 10 amino acids. Looked up from germline, CDR1 is DFQATT and CDR2 is SNEGSKA (reference sequence). The ends were cut back, 5 bases at V and 10 bases at J, with 9 bases in the middle. The CDR3 loop is CSAVRDEQFF. The CDR3 bases are TGCAGTGCTGTCAGGGACGAGCAGTTCTTC.

This clonotype was observed a handful of times. J is TRBJ1-2 and V is TRBV6-1; D gene ambiguous. V gave up 5 bases and J gave up 3 bases, with 13 bases separating them. Looked up from germline, CDR1 is MNHNS and CDR2 is SASEGT. There are 14 residues in the CDR3. CDR3 region: CASSTRGGYYGYTF. The DNA for the CDR3 is TGTGCCAGCAGTACCAGAGGAGGCTACTATGGCTACACCTTC.

The sample holds one count of this clonotype. CDR3 DNA: TGCGCCAGCCGGAGGGACGGGGGTGGCACTGAAGCTTTCTTT. Its protein product is CASRRDGGGTEAFF. This chain joins TRBV10-1 and TRBJ1-1; D is perhaps TRBD1 (5 bases). The CDR3 contains 14 residues. Trimming stripped 8 bases from V and 4 bases from J, with 17 bases between. Per germline, CDR1 WNHNN and CDR2 SYGVQD (reference sequence).

This clonotype was counted only a few times. CDR3 DNA: TGCAGTGCGACGACAGAAGGAGGGTATGGCTACACCTTC. It yields the protein CSATTEGGYGYTF. The chain has TRBV20-1 and TRBJ1-2; a possible D gene is TRBD1 (5 bases). CDR1 is DFQATT, CDR2 SNEGSKA, per germline (reference sequence). V was shortened by 6 bases and J by 5 bases, with 16 bases between the two germline ends. The CDR3 contains 13 residues.

The gene calls are TRBV27 and TRBJ1-1; D remains ambiguous. CDR1 and CDR2 from the germline V gene are MNHEY and SMNVEV (reference sequence). The CDR3 consists of 15 residues. Between the trimmed V and J ends, which lost 3 bases and 1 base, there was a span of 12 bases. The CDR3 reads CASSFGRGGNTEAFF. For the CDR3, the DNA is TGTGCCAGCAGTTTCGGCCGTGGAGGGAACACTGAAGCTTTCTTT.

The J gene is TRBJ2-7, the V gene TRBV20-1; D possibly corresponds to TRBD1 (5 bases). Trimming left V 2 bases short and J 4 bases short, with 15 bases between. The CDR3 contains 14 residues. CDR1 is DFQATT, CDR2 SNEGSKA, per germline (reference sequence). In nucleotides, the CDR3 is TGCAGTGCTAGACCAGGGAATTCGGTATACGAGCAGTACTTC. This translates into CSARPGNSVYEQYF.

The chain has TRBV20-1 and TRBJ1-1, with no clear D. V lost 3 bases and J lost 5, with 13 bases in between. Germline V gene lookup returns CDR1 DFQATT and CDR2 SNEGSKA (reference sequence). This CDR3 region has 13 residues. CDR3 residues: CSARARMGTEAFF. CDR3 DNA: TGCAGTGCTAGGGCCCGGATGGGGACTGAAGCTTTCTTT.